What follows describes a single T cell receptor (beta chain). Trimming cost V 6 bases and J 5 bases; bases outside gene matches: 3. Germline V gene sequence: CDR1 ENHRY, CDR2 SYGVKD. The CDR3 totals 13 residues. The source of the sample is a study of blood T cell repertoires in COVID-19. Produced via immunoSEQ multiplex PCR; TCRdb's table is partial and in-frame only. Altogether about 160,000 clones are present, 87% being singletons, with the ten largest covering about 4.2%. Input material: peripheral blood. The rearrangement joins TRBV10-3 to TRBJ2-7, with TRBD1 matching 11 bases. The receptor's source is a woman aged 55-70 years with active or convalescent COVID-19. The CDR3 reads CAIREGQGDEQYF. In DNA, the CDR3 is TGTGCCATCAGGGAGGGACAGGGGGACGAGCAGTACTTC.